This T cell receptor beta chain was identified in a study of shared clonotypes between healthy human individuals. Points from the study as a whole: Read depth was anticipated to influence clonotype sharing among donors.

Between the trimmed V and J ends, which lost 3 bases and 2 bases, there was a span of 15 bases. Per germline, CDR1 MNHEY and CDR2 SVGAGI. The CDR3 is made up of 16 amino acids. An even split of each subset's genomic DNA across several immunoSEQ plates was performed. Some clones are missing from TCRdb's copy, which holds only in-frame ones; the method was immunoSEQ multiplex PCR. This table holds 2 million to 2.5 million clones, approximately 96% found once. Donors, healthy HIV-negative adults, lacked recent acute infections or vaccinations. Details on this clone: Antigen specificity is unknown.

The chain links TRBV6-5 to TRBJ2-3; D not resolved. The sequencing input was naive CD4+ T cells sorted from blood. The subset is: CD45RA+ positively selected. The TCR originated in a man aged 18 to 29 in good health. The CDR3 DNA sequence: TGTGCCAGCAGTTATGTTGGGGATCCCGACACAGATACGCAGTATTTT. Amino acids: CASSYVGDPDTDTQYF.